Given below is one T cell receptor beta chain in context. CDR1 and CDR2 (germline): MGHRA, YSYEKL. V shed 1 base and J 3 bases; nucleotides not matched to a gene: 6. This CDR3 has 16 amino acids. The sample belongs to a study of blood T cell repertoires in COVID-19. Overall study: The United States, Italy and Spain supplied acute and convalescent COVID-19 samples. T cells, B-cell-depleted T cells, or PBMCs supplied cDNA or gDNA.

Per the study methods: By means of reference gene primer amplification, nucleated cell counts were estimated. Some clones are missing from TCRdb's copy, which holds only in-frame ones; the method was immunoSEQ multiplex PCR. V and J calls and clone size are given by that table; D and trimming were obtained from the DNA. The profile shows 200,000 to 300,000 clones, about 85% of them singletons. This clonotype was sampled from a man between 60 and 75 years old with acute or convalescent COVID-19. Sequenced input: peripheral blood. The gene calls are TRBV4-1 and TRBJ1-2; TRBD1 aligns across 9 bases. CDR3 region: CASSQVGQGTHYGYTF. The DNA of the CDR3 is TGCGCCAGCAGCCAAGTCGGACAGGGGACTCACTATGGCTACACCTTC.